The 30 T cell receptor beta chains below all came from one sample that was sequenced in a study of blood T cells in healthy people across ages. Through a sample-barcoded 5' primer and a J-beta primer mix, a second PCR was run for 7 to 11 cycles. TCRdb itself ran the 5' RACE reads through MiXCR, one entry per CDR3 protein. The repertoire consists of over 950,000 distinct CDR3 sequences, with around two fifths occurring once and the leading ten covering around 13%. Sequencing was performed on blood. The receptors were gathered from a man between 18 and 29 years old in good health.

A few counts support this clonotype. This chain links TRBV29-1 with TRBJ2-1; 8 bases line up with TRBD1. Trimming cost V 6 bases and J 8 bases; bases outside gene matches: 6. Per germline, CDR1 SQVTM and CDR2 ANQGSEA. The CDR3 is 12 residues long. CDR3 protein: CSVESGGDEQFF. CDR3 DNA sequence: TGCAGCGTCGAGTCAGGGGGCGATGAGCAGTTCTTC.

This clonotype was observed many times. This sequence joins TRBV20-1 and TRBJ1-1, with D unresolved. This CDR3 spans 15 amino acids. CDR1 and CDR2 (germline): DFQATT, SNEGSKA (reference sequence). V was pared by 1 base and J by 4 bases, with 16 bases between. The CDR3 reads CSARAAKAGPTEAFF. CDR3 DNA: TGCAGTGCTAGAGCCGCAAAAGCCGGACCCACTGAAGCTTTCTTT.

The V and J genes are TRBV19 and TRBJ2-4; D might be TRBD2 (5 bases). The J call may be incorrect, as the DNA end agrees better with TRBJ2-5. The CDR3 is 16 residues long. The germline CDR1 and CDR2 sequences are LNHDA and SQIVND (reference sequence). The CDR3 region has the DNA TGTGCCAGTAGTTCCCACACCGGGAAGATAGAAGAGACCCAGTACTTC. It translates to CASSSHTGKIEETQYF.

This clonotype was observed a handful of times. This chain links TRBV7-9 with TRBJ2-1; TRBD2 matches at 11 bases. The CDR3 extends over 15 amino acids. The J segment lost 3 bases and the V segment lost 4 bases, leaving 2 bases of the junction unmatched. CDR1 and CDR2 from the germline V gene are SEHNR and FQNEAQ (reference sequence). CDR3 region: CASSWGTSGYNEQFF. The CDR3 nucleotides are TGTGCCAGCAGCTGGGGGACTAGCGGCTACAATGAGCAGTTCTTC.

This sequence joins TRBV20-1 and TRBJ1-1; D is perhaps TRBD1 (5 bases). V lost 3 bases to trimming and J lost 1 base, with 9 bases between them. This CDR3 comprises 13 residues. In germline, CDR1 is DFQATT, CDR2 SNEGSKA (reference sequence). CDR3: CSASTGGNTEAFF. In DNA, the CDR3 is TGCAGTGCTAGCACAGGCGGGAACACTGAAGCTTTCTTT.

The chain joins TRBV20-1 to TRBJ1-2; D is uncertain. Germline loops: CDR1 DFQATT, CDR2 SNEGSKA (reference sequence). V was trimmed by 6 bases and J by 6 bases, leaving 11 bases between them. The CDR3 length is 11 residues. In DNA, the CDR3 is TGCAGTGCCACCCCTGGGGATGGCTACACCTTC. This translates into CSATPGDGYTF.

This sequence joins TRBV7-2 and TRBJ2-1; no firm D call. TRBJ2-7 matches the DNA end more closely, so the J call is doubtful. The CDR3 length is 16 residues. In germline, CDR1 is SGHTA, CDR2 FQGNSA. The CDR3 DNA follows: TGTGCCAGCAGCTTAGTGTCCCAAAGCTCCTACAATGAGCAGTACTTC. Its protein is CASSLVSQSSYNEQYF.

CDR3 sequence reads: CASSFDSGGLEEQYF. As DNA, the CDR3 is TGCGCCAGCAGCTTCGATAGCGGGGGACTAGAAGAGCAGTACTTC. The rearrangement joins TRBV5-1 to TRBJ2-4; 9 nucleotides agree with TRBD2. The CDR3 has 15 amino acids. In germline, CDR1 is SGHRS, CDR2 YFSETQ. V trimming: 2 bases; J trimming: 13 bases; junction bases outside the gene matches: 13.

This chain connects TRBV7-8 to TRBJ2-1; possible D gene TRBD1, 5 bases. Trimming pared 5 bases from V and 5 bases from J, leaving 13 bases between. The CDR3 is made up of 14 amino acids. CDR1 and CDR2 (germline): SGHVS, FQNEAQ. The CDR3 region is CASSPWTRNNEQFF. In DNA, the CDR3 is TGTGCCAGCAGCCCCTGGACAAGGAACAATGAGCAGTTCTTC.

V is TRBV12-3 or TRBV12-4 and J is TRBJ2-1; 9 bases align to TRBD1. Losses at the gene ends were 6 bases for V and 3 bases for J; bases not matched to a gene: 9. The CDR3 is 16 residues long. This CDR3 is CASSTTRDRDYNEQFF. CDR3 sequence (DNA): TGTGCCAGCAGCACGACTCGGGACAGGGACTACAATGAGCAGTTCTTC.

The J gene is TRBJ2-3, the V gene TRBV19, with TRBD2 identical over 9 bases. V trimming: 4 bases; J trimming: 14 bases; junction bases outside the gene matches: 7. Per the germline V gene, CDR1 is LNHDA and CDR2 is SQIVND (reference sequence). This CDR3 is built from 12 residues. CDR3 sequence: CASSTPSGVRYF. CDR3 nucleotide sequence: TGTGCCAGTAGTACTCCTAGCGGGGTGAGGTATTTT.

The V call is TRBV7-9, the J call TRBJ1-1; possibly TRBD1 for D (6 bases). V was cut by 5 bases and J by 6 bases, with 19 bases left in between. CDR1 and CDR2 from the germline V gene are SEHNR and FQNEAQ (reference sequence). The CDR3 is 15 residues long. In DNA form, the CDR3 reads TGTGCCAGCAGCACCGACGGGACACCCTTTCCTGAAGCTTTCTTT. This sequence encodes CASSTDGTPFPEAFF.

V usage is TRBV28 and J usage is TRBJ1-1; the D gene is possibly TRBD1 (5 bases). The length of the CDR3 is 15 residues. Germline CDR1 and CDR2: MDHEN and SYDVKM. The ends were cut back, 5 bases at V and 5 bases at J, with 18 bases in the middle. The CDR3 nucleotides read TGTGCCAGCAGTACCGGGGCAGGGAGTCGGACTGAAGCTTTCTTT. It encodes CASSTGAGSRTEAFF.

Worth noting for this clonotype: The junction departs from germline at one end; a sequencing error may be responsible. CDR3 protein: CGARDWASGEYNEQFF. The CDR3 DNA sequence: TGCGGTGCTAGAGATTGGGCTAGCGGGGAATACAATGAGCAGTTCTTC. This chain joins TRBV20-1 and TRBJ2-1; 9 bases agree with TRBD2. Germline V CDR1 and CDR2: DFQATT, SNEGSKA (reference sequence). This CDR3 contains 16 residues.

The DNA of the CDR3 is TGTGCCAGCAGCCAGACCGCCGGGACATTCGGAAACACCATATATTTT. This gives the protein CASSQTAGTFGNTIYF. The chain recombines TRBV14 with TRBJ1-3, with D tentatively TRBD1 (6 bases). Germline assignment: CDR1 SGHDN and CDR2 FVKESK. V shed 3 bases and J shed 4 bases, with 16 bases lying between them. The CDR3 is 16 amino acids.

This clonotype was seen a handful of times. The chain combines TRBV5-1 with TRBJ1-4; D remains ambiguous. Trimming took off 0 bases at V and 15 bases at J, with 12 bases between the two ends. The CDR3 extends over 12 amino acids. CDR1 SGHRS and CDR2 YFSETQ come from the germline V gene. The CDR3 nucleotides read TGCGCCAGCAGCTTGGATTCTCGAAGAGTGTTTTTT. It encodes CASSLDSRRVFF.

This chain uses TRBV10-3 with TRBJ2-5, with 7 bases aligning to TRBD2. V shed 4 bases and J 5 bases; nucleotides not matched to a gene: 10. Germline V gene data show CDR1 as ENHRY and CDR2 as SYGVKD. This CDR3 has 15 amino acids. DNA of the CDR3: TGTGCCATCAGTGGGTCGGGGGGATTCAAGGAGACCCAGTACTTC. Its translation: CAISGSGGFKETQYF.

The rearrangement joins TRBV6-2 or TRBV6-3 to TRBJ2-7; no clear D. Trimming removed 6 bases from V and 3 bases from J, with 12 bases in between. Germline loops: CDR1 MNHEY, CDR2 SVGEGT. This CDR3 region has 13 residues. The CDR3 nucleotides read TGTGCCAGCAGCCGGGCCCTAATCTACGAGCAGTACTTC. This codes for CASSRALIYEQYF.

The chain employs TRBV4-3 and TRBJ2-1; a weak D match, TRBD2 (6 bases). This CDR3 comprises 13 residues. Germline assignment: CDR1 LGHNA and CDR2 YSLEER. With 1 base removed from V and 12 bases from J, the gap between germline ends came to 13 bases. The CDR3 is CASSQVSGTGQFF. In DNA form, the CDR3 reads TGCGCCAGCAGCCAAGTTTCAGGGACTGGGCAGTTCTTC.

The chain combines TRBV4-1 with TRBJ1-5; D is undetermined. The CDR3 extends over 16 amino acids. CDR1 MGHRA and CDR2 YSYEKL come from the germline V gene. Trimming shortened V by 7 bases and J by 7 bases, and 23 bases separated the two germline ends. In DNA form, the CDR3 reads TGCGCCAGCAACCTAAATCCGGCCGTCGACGAGCAGCCCCAGCATTTT. It translates to CASNLNPAVDEQPQHF.

This clonotype was found a few times. The chain uses TRBV5-1 and TRBJ1-1; possible D gene TRBD1, 5 bases. This CDR3 comprises 16 residues. The V gene lost 0 bases and the J gene lost 5 bases, with 17 bases spanning the gap. CDR1 and CDR2 from the germline V gene are SGHRS and YFSETQ. The CDR3 region is CASSLEVRGGVTEAFF. The CDR3 DNA sequence: TGCGCCAGCAGCTTGGAAGTTAGGGGTGGAGTTACTGAAGCTTTCTTT.

This rearrangement joins TRBV25-1 to TRBJ1-2; D may be TRBD1 (6 bases). This CDR3 has 14 residues. V shed 2 bases and J shed 3 bases, with 10 bases lying between them. Per germline, CDR1 MGHDK and CDR2 SYGVNS. The CDR3 here is CASSEGGGYYGYTF. DNA for the CDR3: TGTGCCAGCAGTGAAGGGGGCGGATACTATGGCTACACCTTC.

This clonotype was seen more than once but under ten times. This chain uses TRBV7-2 with TRBJ2-4; D uncertain. V was trimmed by 5 bases and J by 5 bases, leaving 10 bases between them. Germline loops: CDR1 SGHTA, CDR2 FQGNSA. The CDR3 runs 13 residues. For the CDR3, the DNA is TGTGCCAGCAGCGTCCCCGGGCAAAACATTCAGTACTTC. Residues: CASSVPGQNIQYF.

The chain couples TRBV20-1 to TRBJ2-6, with D perhaps matching TRBD1 (6 bases). The CDR3 has 15 residues. V was cut by 5 bases and J by 4 bases, with 15 bases left in between. Germline CDR1 and CDR2: DFQATT and SNEGSKA (reference sequence). CDR3 coding DNA: TGCAGTGCTCAAGAGCAGGGGTCAGGGGCCAACGTCCTGACTTTC. Protein product: CSAQEQGSGANVLTF.

This clonotype was seen a handful of times. The rearrangement joins TRBV3-1 to TRBJ1-5; maybe TRBD1 (5 bases). The CDR3 is made up of 14 amino acids. Deletions cut 1 base from V and 7 bases from J, with 11 bases between. Germline V gene data show CDR1 as LGHDT and CDR2 as YNNKEL (reference sequence). The CDR3 loop reads CASSQGAGLQPQHF. Here the CDR3 DNA reads TGTGCCAGCAGCCAAGGCGCAGGGTTGCAGCCCCAGCATTTT.

This clonotype came up a few times. The CDR3 loop is CASSQDPGQSSYNEQFF. CDR3 bases: TGCGCCAGCAGCCAAGATCCCGGACAGAGCTCCTACAATGAGCAGTTCTTC. The V gene is TRBV4-3, the J gene TRBJ2-1; maybe TRBD1 (6 bases). Germline V CDR1 and CDR2: LGHNA, YSLEER. V lost 0 bases to trimming and J lost 0 bases, with 12 bases between them. The CDR3 is 17 amino acids.

The rearrangement links TRBV28 to TRBJ2-4, with a weak D call TRBD1 (6 bases). The CDR3 spans 14 residues. V was pared by 6 bases and J by 13 bases, with 22 bases between. The germline CDR1 and CDR2 sequences are MDHEN and SYDVKM. The CDR3 DNA reads as TGTGCCAGCAGGGGGGCAGGCGCTTACAATGAGCAGTACTTC. Protein product: CASRGAGAYNEQYF.

In this sample, this clonotype turned up a few times. The J gene is TRBJ1-1, the V gene TRBV6-5; D remains ambiguous. Per germline, CDR1 MNHEY and CDR2 SVGAGI. The CDR3 totals 12 residues. Between the trimmed V and J ends, which lost 8 bases and 1 base, there was a span of 8 bases. DNA for the CDR3: TGTGCCAGCTTAGGGTGGAACACTGAAGCTTTCTTT. It encodes CASLGWNTEAFF.

On this clonotype: At one boundary the junction diverges from the germline segment, which might be a read error. J is TRBJ2-3 and V is TRBV29-1, with D perhaps assigned TRBD1 or TRBD2 (5 bases each). CDR1 and CDR2 from the germline V gene are SQVTM and ANQGSEA. The CDR3 covers 15 residues. The CDR3 reads CNVEPRDGGTDTQYF. DNA of the CDR3: TGCAACGTTGAGCCCCGGGACGGCGGCACAGATACGCAGTATTTT.

J is TRBJ1-1 and V is TRBV7-9; perhaps TRBD1 as D (6 bases). Between the trimmed V and J ends, which lost 3 bases and 1 base, there was a span of 12 bases. Germline V CDR1 and CDR2: SEHNR, FQNEAQ (reference sequence). The CDR3 is 15 residues long. The DNA of the CDR3 is TGTGCCAGCAGCTTGGGGGGACACAAGAACACTGAAGCTTTCTTT. This gives the protein CASSLGGHKNTEAFF.